This T cell receptor (beta chain) was identified in a study of Ad26.COV2.S vaccination and SARS-CoV-2 variants. Study-level information: Ad26.COV2.S given intramuscularly, once or twice 56 days apart.

Regarding this clone: What it binds is unknown.

V shed 2 bases and J shed 4 bases, with 15 bases lying between them. Germline lookup yields CDR1 SGHTA and CDR2 FQGNSA. The CDR3 spans 16 residues. Study findings and constraints: Spike-specific TCR breadth was greater after Ad26.COV2.S than placebo.

The assay was immunoSEQ multiplex PCR, and TCRdb's table has in-frame clones only and misses some. Of 300,000 to 400,000 clones in the sample, about nine tenths were seen once. Treatment given: approximately 18 received Ad26.COV2.S at low or high dose, single or two shots; about 5 received placebo; per-sample allocation not given. Sampling was performed 63 days after the first vaccine or placebo injection. Cohort 1b enrolled adults aged 18-55 years in Boston. The chain is built from TRBV7-2 and TRBJ1-5; the D gene is possibly TRBD1 (5 bases). This TCR was recovered from a person aged 18-65 years who received the Ad26.COV2.S COVID-19 vaccine or a placebo. This specimen consisted of peripheral blood, obtained in a trial of Ad26.COV2.S vaccine versus placebo. CDR3 residues: CASSLYLGLQNQPQHF. CDR3 in DNA: TGTGCCAGCAGCTTATATCTGGGACTGCAAAATCAGCCCCAGCATTTT.